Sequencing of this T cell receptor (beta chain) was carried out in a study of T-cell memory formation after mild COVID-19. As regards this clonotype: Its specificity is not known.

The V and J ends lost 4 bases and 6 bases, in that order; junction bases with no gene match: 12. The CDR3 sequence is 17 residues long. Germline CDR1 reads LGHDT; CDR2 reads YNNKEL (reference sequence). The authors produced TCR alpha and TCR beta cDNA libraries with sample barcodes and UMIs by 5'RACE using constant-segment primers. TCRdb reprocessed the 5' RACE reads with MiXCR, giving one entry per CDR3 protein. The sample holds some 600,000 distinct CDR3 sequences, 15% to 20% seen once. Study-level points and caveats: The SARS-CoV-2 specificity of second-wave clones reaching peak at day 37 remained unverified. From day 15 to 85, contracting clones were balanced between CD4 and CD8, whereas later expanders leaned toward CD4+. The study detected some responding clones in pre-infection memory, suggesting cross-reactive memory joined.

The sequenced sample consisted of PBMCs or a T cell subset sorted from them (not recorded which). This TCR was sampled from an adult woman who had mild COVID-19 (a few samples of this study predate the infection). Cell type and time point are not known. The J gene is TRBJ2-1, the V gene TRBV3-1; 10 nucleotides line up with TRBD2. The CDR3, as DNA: TGTGCCAGCAGCCGCCCCCTTCCGGGACTAGCGATCAATGAGCAGTTCTTC. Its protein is CASSRPLPGLAINEQFF.